The clone carrying this T cell receptor (beta chain) was detected a few times. What it binds is unknown. TCRdb reprocessed the PCR reads using MiXCR. The table includes tens of thousands of clones, roughly 4% detected once. This record comes from a study of metastatic and nonmetastatic thyroid tumors. Study as a whole: Malignant thyroid and benign thyroid patients provided blood and tumor or nodule tissue whose repertoires were compared.

The V and J ends lost 5 bases and 1 base, in that order; junction bases with no gene match: 10. The CDR3 is 16 amino acids. The germline V gene encodes CDR1 DFQATT and CDR2 SNEGSKA (reference sequence). Every patient underwent thyroid surgery untreated. General study results and limits: In blood and tumor, TCR beta diversity was reportedly significantly higher in malignant thyroid tumors than in benign nodules.

Sequences were obtained from blood. The rearrangement uses TRBV20-1 and TRBJ2-7; 11 bases are shared with TRBD2. The sequence was collected from a female donor with papillary thyroid cancer or a benign thyroid nodule (not recorded which). Some clones in this sample may be carry-over from other donors' samples. DNA for the CDR3: TGCAGTGCTGGAGCCCCTAGCGGGGGGACATCCTACGAGCAGTACTTC. Translated: CSAGAPSGGTSYEQYF.